This T cell receptor (beta chain) comes out of a study of T cells in localized non-small cell lung cancer. This clone turned up a few times. Its matching antigen is unknown. Here immunoSEQ multiplex PCR was the method, and the copy in TCRdb shows in-frame clones only, minus some. Of more than 10,000 clones listed, approximately 28% are singletons. V was cut by 3 bases and J by 0 bases, with 13 bases left in between. The CDR3 totals 15 residues. Per the germline V gene, CDR1 is GTSNPN and CDR2 is SVGIG (reference sequence). Study observations and caveats: Only one tumor region was sequenced, so heterogeneity remains possible.

The clonotype was recovered from a female donor at least 60 years old with stage I lung adenocarcinoma. Sequenced here: lung tumor tissue, sampled before any cancer treatment. The V and J genes are TRBV30 and TRBJ2-3; perhaps TRBD1 as D (6 bases). DNA for the CDR3: TGTGCCTGGAGCTCCGACAGGCCTAGCACAGATACGCAGTATTTT. As protein: CAWSSDRPSTDTQYF.